One TCR beta chain is described in this entry. This clonotype has just a few counts. Its cognate antigen has yet to be identified. No base quality information exists; no much larger clone differs at one position. Lymph node samples came from the axillary draining lymph nodes of breast cancer patients. Instrument used: Illumina HiSeq 2000. TCR beta chain libraries were generated by multiplex PCR amplification. High-throughput sequencing was used to analyze the amplified TCR beta chain products. In TCRdb, the public reads were trimmed at Q25 with fastp and aligned with MiXCR, with productive beta chains retained. Every entry covers one CDR3 protein and lists the most common genes and DNA from its rows. Within this sample are 200,000 to 300,000 distinct CDR3 sequences, with about 33% of them counted one time only. The ten most abundant clones make up roughly 1.1% of the sample. V was cut back by 0 bases and J by 13 bases, leaving a gap of 13 bases between them. The germline V gene (reference sequence) yields LGHDT for CDR1 and YNNKEL for CDR2. The CDR3 has 13 amino acids, counting the end cysteine and phenylalanine. Only the CDR3 portion is preserved as DNA: 39 bases, with reading frame beginning at the first base.

The source of the sample is a study of breast tumors, draining lymph nodes, adjacent tissues (TCRdb year 2016). With respect to the entire study: In breast cancer patients, the study compared the TCR beta repertoires of tumor, adjacent nontumor tissue and axillary lymph nodes. In human breast cancer, the study set out to assess how tumor, surrounding tissue and draining lymph node repertoires relate to one another and whether T cells might be exchanged between them. General study outcomes and caveats: The data were judged consistent with most tumor T cells deriving from the lymph node and then expanding within tumor tissue. Tumor and nontumor tissue repertoires were significantly more similar in luminal-like than in basal-like breast cancer. The conclusion that tumor T cells originate in lymph nodes was presented as consistent with a hypothesis rather than as directly demonstrated. T-cell repertoire diversity in tumors was found to be lower than in lymph nodes but higher than in nontumor tissue, and preferential V and J gene usage was observed.

Sequenced material: axillary lymph node tissue. The chain uses TRBV3-1 and TRBJ2-1; the D gene assignment is perhaps TRBD1 or TRBD2, with each matching 5 bases. The TCR sequence derives from a female donor with breast cancer. Some clones in this sample may be carry-over from other donors' samples. The sequence in DNA is TGTGCCAGCAGCCAAGATGGGCACGGGACCCAGTTCTTC. The encoded protein is CASSQDGHGTQFF.